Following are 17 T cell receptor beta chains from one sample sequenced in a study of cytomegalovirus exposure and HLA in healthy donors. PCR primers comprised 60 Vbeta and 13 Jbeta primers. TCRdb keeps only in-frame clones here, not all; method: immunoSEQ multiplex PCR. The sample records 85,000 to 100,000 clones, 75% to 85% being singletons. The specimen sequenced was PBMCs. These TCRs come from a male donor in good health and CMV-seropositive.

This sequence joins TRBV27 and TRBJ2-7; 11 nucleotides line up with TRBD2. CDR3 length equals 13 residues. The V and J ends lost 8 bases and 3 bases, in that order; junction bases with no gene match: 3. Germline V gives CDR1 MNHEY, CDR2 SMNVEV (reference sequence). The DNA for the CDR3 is TGTGCCAGCTCTCTAGCGGGGGGCTACGAGCAGTACTTC. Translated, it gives CASSLAGGYEQYF.

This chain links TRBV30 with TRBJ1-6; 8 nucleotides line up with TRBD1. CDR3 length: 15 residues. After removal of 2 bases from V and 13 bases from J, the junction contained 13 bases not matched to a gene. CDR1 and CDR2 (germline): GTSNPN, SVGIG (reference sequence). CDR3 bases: TGTGCCTGGAGTCCCGGACAGGGCAGCTTTCAGCCCCTCCACTTT. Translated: CAWSPGQGSFQPLHF.

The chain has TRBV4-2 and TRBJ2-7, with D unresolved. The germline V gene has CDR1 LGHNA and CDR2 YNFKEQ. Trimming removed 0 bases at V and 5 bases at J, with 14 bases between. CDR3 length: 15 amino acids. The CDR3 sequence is CASSQDLNYLDEQYF. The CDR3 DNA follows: TGTGCCAGCAGCCAAGATCTAAACTACCTTGACGAGCAGTACTTC.

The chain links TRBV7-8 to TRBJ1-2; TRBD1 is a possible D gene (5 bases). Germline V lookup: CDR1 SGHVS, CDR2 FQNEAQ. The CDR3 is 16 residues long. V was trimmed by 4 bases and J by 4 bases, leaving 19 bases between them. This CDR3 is CASSSSRVVTAYGYTF. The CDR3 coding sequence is TGTGCCAGCAGCTCCAGCAGGGTAGTGACAGCCTATGGCTACACCTTC.

DNA for the CDR3: TGTGCCAGCAGCTTCGCACCACCGGGGACAGGGGTTGGGAAACTGTTTTTT. Translating gives CASSFAPPGTGVGKLFF. The genes are TRBV7-9 and TRBJ1-4; the match to TRBD1 covers 10 bases. The V and J ends lost 3 bases and 11 bases, in that order; junction bases with no gene match: 15. This CDR3 has 17 amino acids. Looked up from germline, CDR1 is SEHNR and CDR2 is FQNEAQ (reference sequence). Full variable domain (missing parts from reference TRBV7-9 and TRBJ1-4): DTGVSQNPRHKITKRGQNVTFRCDPISEHNRLYWYRQTLGQGPEFLTYFQNEAQLEKSRLLSDRFSAERPKGSFSTLEIQRTEQGDSAMYLCASSFAPPGTGVGKLFFGSGTQLSVL.

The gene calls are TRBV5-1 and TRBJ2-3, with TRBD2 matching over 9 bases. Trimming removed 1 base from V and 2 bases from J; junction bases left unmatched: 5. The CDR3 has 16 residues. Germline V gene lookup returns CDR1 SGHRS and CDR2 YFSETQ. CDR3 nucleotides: TGCGCCAGCAGCTTGCGACTAGCGGAGTTCACAGATACGCAGTATTTT. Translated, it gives CASSLRLAEFTDTQYF.

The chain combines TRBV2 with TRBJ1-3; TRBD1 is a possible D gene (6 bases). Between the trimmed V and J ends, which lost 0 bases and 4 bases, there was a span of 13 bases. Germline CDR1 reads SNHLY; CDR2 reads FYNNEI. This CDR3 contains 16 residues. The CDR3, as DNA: TGTGCCAGCAGTGAAGCCAGGGGAAGTTCCGGAAACACCATATATTTT. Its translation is CASSEARGSSGNTIYF. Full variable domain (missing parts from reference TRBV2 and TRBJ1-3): EPEVTQTPSHQVTQMGQEVILRCVPISNHLYFYWYRQILGQKVEFLVSFYNNEISEKSEIFDDQFSVERPDGSNFTLKIRSTKLEDSAMYFCASSEARGSSGNTIYFGEGSWLTVV.

The CDR3 protein is CASSPQRRGAYEQYF. The CDR3 coding sequence is TGTGCCAGCTCACCACAAAGGCGGGGGGCCTACGAGCAGTACTTC. The genes are TRBV18 and TRBJ2-7; 8 bases map to TRBD2. After removal of 1 base from V and 2 bases from J, the junction contained 4 bases not matched to a gene. Germline V gives CDR1 KGHSH, CDR2 LQKENI. CDR3 length equals 15 residues.

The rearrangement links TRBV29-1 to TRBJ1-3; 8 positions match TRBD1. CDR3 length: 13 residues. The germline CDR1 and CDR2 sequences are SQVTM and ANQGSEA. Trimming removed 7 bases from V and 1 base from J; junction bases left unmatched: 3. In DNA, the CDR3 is TGCAGCGCTTGGACAGGGTCTGGAAACACCATATATTTT. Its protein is CSAWTGSGNTIYF.

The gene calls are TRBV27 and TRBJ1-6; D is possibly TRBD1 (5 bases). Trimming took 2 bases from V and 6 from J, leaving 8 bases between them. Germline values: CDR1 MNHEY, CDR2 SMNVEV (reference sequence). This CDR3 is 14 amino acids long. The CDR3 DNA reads TGTGCCAGCAGTTTAAGCAGGGCTAATTCACCCCTCCACTTT. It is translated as CASSLSRANSPLHF.

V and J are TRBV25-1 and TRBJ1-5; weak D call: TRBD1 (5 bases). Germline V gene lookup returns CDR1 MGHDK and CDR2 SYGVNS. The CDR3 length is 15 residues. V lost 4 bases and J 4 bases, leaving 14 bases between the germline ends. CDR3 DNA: TGTGCCAGCAGTGGGAATGGGGGGATAAATCAGCCCCAGCATTTT. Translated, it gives CASSGNGGINQPQHF.

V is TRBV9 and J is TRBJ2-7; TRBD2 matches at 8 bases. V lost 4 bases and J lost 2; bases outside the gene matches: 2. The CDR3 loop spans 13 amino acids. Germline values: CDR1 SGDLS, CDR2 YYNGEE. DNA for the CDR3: TGTGCCAGCAGCCCCGGGGGGGCCTACGAGCAGTACTTC. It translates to CASSPGGAYEQYF.

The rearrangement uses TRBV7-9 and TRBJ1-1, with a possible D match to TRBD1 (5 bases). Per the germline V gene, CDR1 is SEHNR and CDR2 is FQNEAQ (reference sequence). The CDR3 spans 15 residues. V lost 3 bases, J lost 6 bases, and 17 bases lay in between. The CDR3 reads CASSFPRAGQPEAFF. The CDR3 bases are TGTGCCAGCAGCTTCCCTAGGGCAGGGCAACCTGAAGCTTTCTTT.

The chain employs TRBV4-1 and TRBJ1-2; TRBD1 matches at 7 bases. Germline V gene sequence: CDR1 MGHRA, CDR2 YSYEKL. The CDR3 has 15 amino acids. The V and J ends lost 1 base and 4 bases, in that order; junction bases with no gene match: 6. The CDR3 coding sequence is TGCGCCAGCAGCCAAGGTCGACAGGGAGCCTATGGCTACACCTTC. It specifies CASSQGRQGAYGYTF.

This chain's CDR3 is CATKGASYQPQHF. The CDR3 DNA is TGTGCCACTAAAGGAGCATCCTATCAGCCCCAGCATTTT. V usage is TRBV19 and J usage is TRBJ1-5; D gene ambiguous. Deletions cut 10 bases from V and 5 bases from J, with 15 bases between. This CDR3 is 13 amino acids long. The germline V gene has CDR1 LNHDA and CDR2 SQIVND (reference sequence).

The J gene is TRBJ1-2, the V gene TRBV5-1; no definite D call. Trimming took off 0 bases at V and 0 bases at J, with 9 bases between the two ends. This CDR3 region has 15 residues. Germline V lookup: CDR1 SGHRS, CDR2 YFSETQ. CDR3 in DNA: TGCGCCAGCAGCTTGGAGGTGGGAGCTAACTATGGCTACACCTTC. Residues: CASSLEVGANYGYTF.

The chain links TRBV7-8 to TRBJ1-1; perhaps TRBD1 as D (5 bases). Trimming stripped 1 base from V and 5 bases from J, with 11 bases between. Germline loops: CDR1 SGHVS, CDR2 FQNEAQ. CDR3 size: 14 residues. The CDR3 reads CASSLEAGRTEAFF. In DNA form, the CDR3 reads TGTGCCAGCAGCTTAGAGGCAGGGAGGACTGAAGCTTTCTTT.